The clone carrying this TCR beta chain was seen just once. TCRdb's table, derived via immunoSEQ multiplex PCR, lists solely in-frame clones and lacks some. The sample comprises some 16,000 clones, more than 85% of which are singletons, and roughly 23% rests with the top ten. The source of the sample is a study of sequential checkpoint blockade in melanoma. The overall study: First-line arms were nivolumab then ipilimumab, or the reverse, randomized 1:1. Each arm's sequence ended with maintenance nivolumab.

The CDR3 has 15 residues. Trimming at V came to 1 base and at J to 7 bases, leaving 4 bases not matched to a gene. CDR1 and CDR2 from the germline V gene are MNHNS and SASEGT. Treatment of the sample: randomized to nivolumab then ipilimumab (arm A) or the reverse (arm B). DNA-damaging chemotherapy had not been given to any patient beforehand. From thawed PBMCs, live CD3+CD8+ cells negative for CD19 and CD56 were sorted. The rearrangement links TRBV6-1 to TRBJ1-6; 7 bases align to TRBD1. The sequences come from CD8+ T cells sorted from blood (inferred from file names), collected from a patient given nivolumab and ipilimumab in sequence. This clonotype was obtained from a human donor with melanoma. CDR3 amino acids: CASSEVGTANSPLHF. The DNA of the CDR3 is TGTGCCAGCAGTGAAGTGGGGACAGCAAATTCACCCCTCCACTTT.